The source of this T cell receptor (beta chain) is a study of T cells after yellow fever vaccination. They built TCR cDNA with 5'RACE template switching, a step that put in a universal primer site and UMIs. In TCRdb, the 5' RACE reads were re-called with MiXCR into one record per CDR3 protein. The table lists about 300,000 distinct CDR3 sequences, roughly 9% of them singletons. This clonotype showed up just a few times. The CDR3 is 16 amino acids. The germline CDR1 and CDR2 sequences are SGHRS and YFSETQ. The junction had 7 bases not matched to a gene; V was cut back by 2 bases and J by 6 bases. Sequenced here: CD4+ T cells sorted from PBMCs, sampled 5 days after the yellow fever booster vaccination. This receptor was taken from a man between 18 and 35 years old who received the YFV17D yellow fever vaccine. The gene calls are TRBV5-1 and TRBJ2-2, with TRBD2 identical over 10 bases. The CDR3 spells CASSFGSSGGAGELFF. The CDR3 DNA follows: TGCGCCAGCAGCTTTGGATCGAGCGGGGGGGCCGGGGAGCTGTTTTTT.